This passage covers 27 T cell receptor beta chains from one sample sequenced in a study of blood T cells in healthy people across ages. Sample-barcoded 5' priming and a J-beta primer mix drove a second PCR of about 6 to 12 cycles. MiXCR, run by TCRdb on the 5' RACE reads, gives a single entry per CDR3 protein. The table lists roughly 1.5 million distinct CDR3 sequences, approximately 43% of them singletons. The sample comprised blood. These TCRs come from a woman between 18 and 30 years old in good health.

Of note for this clonotype: Just one base apart from a much larger clone, this may be a read error. The chain employs TRBV29-1 and TRBJ2-1, with D perhaps TRBD2 (5 bases). Trimming took off 2 bases at V and 10 bases at J, with 9 bases between the two ends. Germline V CDR1 and CDR2: SQVTM, ANQGSEA. This CDR3 is built from 11 residues. In nucleotides, the CDR3 is TGCAGCGTTGAATCAGACTACGAGCAGTTCTTC. Protein sequence: CSVESDYEQFF.

This clonotype was seen more than once but under ten times. The gene calls are TRBV7-2 and TRBJ2-2, with a weak D call TRBD2 (5 bases). Germline V gene sequence: CDR1 SGHTA, CDR2 FQGNSA. The CDR3 has 14 residues. Trimming pared 1 base from V and 8 bases from J, leaving 11 bases between. CDR3 amino acids: CASSLEADWGELFF. In DNA form, the CDR3 reads TGTGCCAGCAGCTTAGAGGCGGACTGGGGGGAGCTGTTTTTT.

The V gene is TRBV4-1, the J gene TRBJ2-2; no reliable D call. V was shortened by 0 bases and J by 7 bases, with 6 bases between the two germline ends. The CDR3 is 13 amino acids. Germline-derived CDR1 and CDR2 are MGHRA and YSYEKL. The CDR3 nucleotides read TGCGCCAGCAGCCAAGAGTGGGGCGGGGAGCTGTTTTTT. Protein sequence: CASSQEWGGELFF.

The V gene is TRBV7-9, the J gene TRBJ1-4, with 9 bases lining up with TRBD1. V lost 2 bases and J lost 4; bases outside the gene matches: 11. The CDR3 spans 18 residues. From germline, CDR1 is SEHNR and CDR2 FQNEAQ (reference sequence). DNA of the CDR3: TGTGCCAGCAGCTTATCGCGTGGCCAGGGACAGGGTAATGAAAAACTGTTTTTT. Protein: CASSLSRGQGQGNEKLFF.

This clonotype was counted only a few times. Germline is not matched at one junction end, which may reflect a read error. The chain recombines TRBV27 with TRBJ1-1; D is unresolved. CDR1 and CDR2 (germline): MNHEY, SMNVEV (reference sequence). The CDR3 consists of 16 residues. The CDR3 protein is CASSLSEGTTSTEAFF. The CDR3 DNA reads as TGTGCCAGCAGTTTATCCGAAGGCACGACGAGCACTGAGGCTTTCTTT.

The rearrangement links TRBV25-1 to TRBJ1-1; TRBD1 matches at 7 bases. The CDR3 covers 14 residues. J gave up 0 bases and V 7 bases, and 5 bases lay outside the gene matches. The V gene's germline CDR1 is MGHDK and CDR2 SYGVNS. The CDR3 nucleotides read TGTGCCAGCACCGAGGGACAGTTGAACACTGAAGCTTTCTTT. It is translated as CASTEGQLNTEAFF.

The J gene is TRBJ2-4, the V gene TRBV6-2 or TRBV6-3, with D unresolved. Germline assignment: CDR1 MNHEY and CDR2 SVGEGT. The CDR3 contains 13 residues. V dropped 3 bases and J dropped 9 bases, with 12 bases sitting between them. The CDR3 loop reads CASSYGGTAIQYF. DNA for the CDR3: TGTGCCAGCAGTTATGGTGGCACCGCCATTCAGTACTTC.

This clonotype has a handful of counts. The chain recombines TRBV6-5 with TRBJ2-5; weak D call: TRBD2 (6 bases). The J call is in doubt because the DNA end fits TRBJ2-7 better. The CDR3 has 17 amino acids. Germline assignment: CDR1 MNHEY and CDR2 SVGAGI. The DNA for the CDR3 is TGTGCCAGCAGTTACTCTTTTTCTAGCGTGCGCGGGGCCGAGCAGTACTTC. Translation gives CASSYSFSSVRGAEQYF.

The chain carries TRBV20-1 and TRBJ1-6, with TRBD1 as a possible D gene (6 bases). V was shortened by 4 bases and J by 8 bases, with 12 bases between the two germline ends. This CDR3 has 13 residues. Germline assignment: CDR1 DFQATT and CDR2 SNEGSKA (reference sequence). The CDR3 DNA reads as TGCAGTGCTAACAGGGAAGGGGATTCACCCCTCCACTTT. Translating it yields CSANREGDSPLHF.

This clonotype came up a few times. V usage is TRBV14 and J usage is TRBJ2-7; D is uncertain. V lost 1 base to trimming and J lost 0 bases, with 13 bases between them. The CDR3 consists of 16 residues. Germline CDR1 reads SGHDN; CDR2 reads FVKESK. This CDR3 is CASSQGWGYSSYEQYF. CDR3 DNA: TGTGCCAGCAGCCAAGGCTGGGGATACTCCTCCTACGAGCAGTACTTC.

This clonotype was seen a few times. V gene TRBV6-2 or TRBV6-3 combines with J gene TRBJ2-1; 11 nucleotides line up with TRBD2. Looked up from germline, CDR1 is MNHEY and CDR2 is SVGEGT. The CDR3 has 15 residues. V was clipped by 7 bases and J by 1 base; unmatched bases: 3. The CDR3 nucleotides are TGTGCCAGCAACCCTAGCGGGAGGTCCTACAATGAGCAGTTCTTC. This translates into CASNPSGRSYNEQFF.

CDR3 protein: CASSFTGGDTQYF. CDR3 coding DNA: TGTGCCAGCAGCTTTACAGGGGGAGATACGCAGTATTTT. The chain carries TRBV5-5 and TRBJ2-3; 8 positions match TRBD1. CDR3 size: 13 residues. Losses at the gene ends were 2 bases for V and 5 bases for J; bases not matched to a gene: 1. Germline CDR1 is SGHKS and CDR2 is YYEKEE (reference sequence).

This chain uses TRBV6-5 with TRBJ2-1; D is unresolved. From germline, CDR1 is MNHEY and CDR2 SVGAGI. Trimming shortened V by 2 bases and J by 5 bases, and 13 bases separated the two germline ends. This CDR3 has 15 residues. The CDR3 DNA reads TGTGCCAGCAGTTACAGTCCAGGAAGAGACAATGAGCAGTTCTTC. It yields the protein CASSYSPGRDNEQFF.

There are a few counts of this clonotype. The chain has TRBV28 and TRBJ2-1; TRBD2 aligns across 8 bases. The J segment lost 0 bases and the V segment lost 2 bases, leaving 6 bases of the junction unmatched. CDR1 MDHEN and CDR2 SYDVKM come from the germline V gene. The CDR3 contains 17 residues. CDR3 sequence (DNA): TGTGCCAGCAGTTTAGGGTTAGCGGGGATCTCCTACAATGAGCAGTTCTTC. This sequence encodes CASSLGLAGISYNEQFF.

DNA for the CDR3: TGTGCCAGCAGAGACCTCTTCACAGATACGCAGTATTTT. As protein: CASRDLFTDTQYF. The chain has TRBV25-1 and TRBJ2-3; D unclear. The CDR3 spans 13 residues. The V and J ends lost 6 bases and 2 bases respectively, with 9 bases between them. Per the germline V gene, CDR1 is MGHDK and CDR2 is SYGVNS.

This clonotype appeared many times. V gene TRBV9 combines with J gene TRBJ2-7; 10 bases fit TRBD2. The V segment lost 3 bases and the J segment 4 bases; nucleotides outside the gene matches: 10. The CDR3 contains 16 residues. In germline, CDR1 is SGDLS, CDR2 YYNGEE. The CDR3 loop reads CASSALAGAGLYEQYF. CDR3 sequence (DNA): TGTGCCAGCAGCGCTCTAGCGGGGGCCGGTCTATACGAGCAGTACTTC.

This clonotype was seen a handful of times. V is TRBV9 and J is TRBJ1-1; tentatively, D is TRBD1 (5 bases). CDR3 length equals 14 residues. Germline CDR1 and CDR2: SGDLS and YYNGEE. Trimming stripped 0 bases from V and 8 bases from J, with 14 bases between. CDR3 nucleotide sequence: TGTGCCAGCAGCGTAGGGGGACTCTCAGAAGAAGCTTTCTTT. As protein: CASSVGGLSEEAFF.

This clonotype was seen more than once but under ten times. The rearrangement joins TRBV6-6 to TRBJ1-2, with 7 bases aligning to TRBD1. CDR1 and CDR2 (germline): MNHNY, SVGAGI (reference sequence). The length of the CDR3 is 13 residues. V shed 7 bases, J shed 7 bases, and the junction held 9 bases outside the gene matches. The CDR3 spells CASTPDRVGGYTF. The DNA of the CDR3 is TGTGCCAGCACCCCCGACAGGGTCGGTGGCTACACCTTC.

The chain has TRBV3-1 and TRBJ1-5; tentative D call: TRBD1 (6 bases). This CDR3 spans 16 amino acids. Germline-derived CDR1 and CDR2 are LGHDT and YNNKEL (reference sequence). V was clipped by 0 bases and J by 4 bases, with 13 bases between them. The CDR3 region has the DNA TGTGCCAGCAGCCAAGATTCCCGAGGGGGTAATCAGCCCCAGCATTTT. Translation gives CASSQDSRGGNQPQHF.

The table lists this clonotype with a few counts. The chain employs TRBV5-1 and TRBJ2-7; a weak D match, TRBD1 (8 bases). Germline CDR1 and CDR2: SGHRS and YFSETQ. Deletions cut 8 bases from V and 5 bases from J, with 20 bases between. CDR3 size: 14 residues. DNA for the CDR3: TGCGCCAGTCGAATGACAGGGGCGGGAGACGAGCAGTACTTC. This encodes CASRMTGAGDEQYF.

CDR3 region: CAISESGDWGYTF. Here the CDR3 DNA reads TGTGCCATCAGTGAGTCCGGGGACTGGGGCTACACCTTC. The chain recombines TRBV10-3 with TRBJ1-2, with a possible D match to TRBD1 (5 bases). This CDR3 has 13 residues. The ends were cut back, 0 bases at V and 8 bases at J, with 10 bases in the middle. CDR1 is ENHRY and CDR2 is SYGVKD in the germline V gene.

This clonotype showed up just a few times. This sequence joins TRBV20-1 and TRBJ2-1; 10 nucleotides align to TRBD2. The CDR3 totals 15 residues. CDR1 is DFQATT and CDR2 is SNEGSKA in the germline V gene (reference sequence). V shed 6 bases, J shed 5 bases, and the junction held 10 bases outside the gene matches. The CDR3 spells CSATATSGYDNEQFF. CDR3 in DNA: TGCAGTGCCACAGCGACTAGCGGGTACGACAATGAGCAGTTCTTC.

This clonotype was seen a single time. The gene calls are TRBV20-1 and TRBJ1-2; 8 bases are a match to TRBD1. CDR3 length: 14 residues. In germline, CDR1 is DFQATT, CDR2 SNEGSKA (reference sequence). Unmatched junction bases numbered 4, after V lost 1 base and J lost 3 bases. The DNA of the CDR3 is TGCAGTGCTAGAGGGACAGGGACTTACTATGGCTACACCTTC. Translating it yields CSARGTGTYYGYTF.

This chain uses TRBV7-2 with TRBJ1-2; TRBD1 might be the D (6 bases). Germline V gene lookup returns CDR1 SGHTA and CDR2 FQGNSA. With 5 bases removed from V and 7 bases from J, the gap between germline ends came to 11 bases. The CDR3 covers 12 residues. As DNA, the CDR3 is TGTGCCAGCAGCCCCACAGGGTTTGGCTACACCTTC. It translates to CASSPTGFGYTF.

This clonotype has only a few counts. The rearrangement uses TRBV15 and TRBJ2-4; perhaps TRBD2 as D (5 bases). The V gene's germline CDR1 is LNHNV and CDR2 YYDKDF (reference sequence). The CDR3 contains 17 residues. V lost 0 bases to trimming and J lost 0 bases, with 12 bases between them. The CDR3 here is CATSRDLAWVAKNIQYF. Written as DNA, the CDR3 is TGTGCCACCAGCAGAGATCTAGCTTGGGTAGCCAAAAACATTCAGTACTTC.

This clonotype was seen only a few times. The chain combines TRBV4-2 with TRBJ2-2; 7 bases match TRBD1. Germline loops: CDR1 LGHNA, CDR2 YNFKEQ. Losses at the gene ends were 4 bases for V and 3 bases for J; bases not matched to a gene: 8. This CDR3 contains 16 residues. CDR3 coding DNA: TGTGCCAGCAGCCCCTTTAAAGGGGGCTACACCGGGGAGCTGTTTTTT. Its protein product is CASSPFKGGYTGELFF.

The rearrangement links TRBV7-9 to TRBJ1-5; D remains unclear. V lost 0 bases to trimming and J lost 7 bases, with 13 bases between them. Germline loops: CDR1 SEHNR, CDR2 FQNEAQ (reference sequence). CDR3 length equals 15 residues. CDR3 in DNA: TGTGCCAGCAGCTTAGCAGGTCCACTGCAACAGCCCCAGCATTTT. It specifies CASSLAGPLQQPQHF.